Sequencing of this T cell receptor beta chain was carried out in a study of response to subunit inactivated influenza vaccine. As regards this clonotype: The antigen remains unidentified.

Using its own MiXCR run on the RT-PCR reads, TCRdb lists one record per CDR3 protein. Of around 570,000 distinct CDR3 sequences listed, approximately 7.1% are singletons. Study-level results: Researchers suggested that each seasonal influenza vaccination recruits few new T cells.

Trimming left V 7 bases short and J 2 bases short, with 18 bases between. The CDR3 runs 15 residues. Germline V gene data show CDR1 as SGHRS and CDR2 as YFSETQ. The chain combines TRBV5-1 with TRBJ1-1; D may be TRBD1 (6 bases). The source material was PBMCs from blood, sampled 23 months after vaccination. The sequence was obtained from a man aged 50 to 69 who received an inactivated influenza vaccine. CDR3 in amino acids: CASGPGGGLNTEAFF. In DNA form, the CDR3 reads TGCGCCAGCGGCCCAGGTGGGGGGCTTAACACTGAAGCTTTCTTT.